These 16 T cell receptor beta chains share one sample of origin, sequenced in a study of CD8 T cells in Susac syndrome. cDNA came from about 0.46 to 1 ug RNA primed by random hexamers. TCRdb processed the immunoSEQ multiplex PCR reads anew with MiXCR; each CDR3 protein has one entry. Of 150,000 or so distinct CDR3 sequences in the sample, roughly 94% were seen once. Material for sequencing was CD8+ T cells from PBMCs. These receptors originate from a human donor with multiple sclerosis.

The chain employs TRBV29-1 and TRBJ2-7, with D perhaps TRBD1 or TRBD2 (5 bases each). This CDR3 comprises 13 residues. Trimming removed 5 bases from V and 0 bases from J, with 11 bases in between. CDR1 and CDR2 from the germline V gene are SQVTM and ANQGSEA. CDR3 protein: CSVIDGGSYEQYF. The CDR3 DNA follows: TGCAGCGTTATAGATGGGGGCTCCTACGAGCAGTACTTC.

The chain links TRBV4-1 to TRBJ1-2; 10 positions agree with TRBD1. This CDR3 comprises 16 residues. Trimming cost V 1 base and J 8 bases; bases outside gene matches: 10. Per the germline V gene, CDR1 is MGHRA and CDR2 is YSYEKL. The CDR3 coding sequence is TGCGCCAGCAGCCAAGTTGAGACAGGGGGCGCTGGAGGCTACACCTTC. It translates to CASSQVETGGAGGYTF.

This clonotype appeared a single time. The chain couples TRBV7-3 to TRBJ2-3; 8 bases map to TRBD2. The germline CDR1 and CDR2 sequences are SGHTA and FQGTGA. The V segment lost 4 bases and the J segment 3 bases; nucleotides outside the gene matches: 6. This CDR3 region has 15 residues. The CDR3 bases are TGTGCCAGCAGCTCCCCGGGGGGGCGGACAGATACGCAGTATTTT. It specifies CASSSPGGRTDTQYF.

V and J are TRBV29-1 and TRBJ2-7, with D maybe TRBD1 (5 bases). Deletions cut 4 bases from V and 5 bases from J, with 9 bases between. This CDR3 has 11 residues. Per the germline V gene, CDR1 is SQVTM and CDR2 is ANQGSEA. The CDR3 protein is CSVARANEQYF. The CDR3 bases are TGCAGCGTTGCCAGGGCCAACGAGCAGTACTTC.

The CDR3 bases are TGTGCCAGCAGCGACCCGGGACAGGGGGCAGATACGCAGTATTTT. Its translation: CASSDPGQGADTQYF. The V call is TRBV6-6, the J call TRBJ2-3; 11 nucleotides align to TRBD1. V trimming: 6 bases; J trimming: 4 bases; junction bases outside the gene matches: 6. Germline CDR1 MNHNY, CDR2 SVGAGI (reference sequence). The CDR3 covers 15 residues.

The chain recombines TRBV4-1 with TRBJ1-1; D gene uncertain. Germline CDR1 is MGHRA and CDR2 is YSYEKL. V lost 6 bases to trimming and J lost 0 bases, with 8 bases between them. The CDR3 extends over 13 amino acids. The DNA for the CDR3 is TGCGCCAGCAGTGAGAACCTGAACACTGAAGCTTTCTTT. The encoded protein is CASSENLNTEAFF.

The chain carries TRBV11-2 and TRBJ2-7; D is unresolved. The CDR3 totals 16 residues. CDR1 is SGHAT and CDR2 is FQNNGV in the germline V gene. The V and J ends lost 5 bases and 2 bases respectively, with 19 bases between them. The DNA for the CDR3 is TGTGCCAGCAGCGAAGGGCCGGGTGTGAATGCCTACGAGCAGTACTTC. This encodes CASSEGPGVNAYEQYF.

V and J are TRBV12-3 or TRBV12-4 and TRBJ1-1, with 7 bases identical to TRBD1. V shed 3 bases and J 0 bases; nucleotides not matched to a gene: 13. The CDR3 consists of 18 residues. In nucleotides, the CDR3 is TGTGCCAGCAGTTTTTTGCCCATTCAGGGGGGGATGAACACTGAAGCTTTCTTT. This sequence encodes CASSFLPIQGGMNTEAFF.

The V call is TRBV4-2, the J call TRBJ1-4; tentative D call: TRBD1 (6 bases). CDR3 length: 14 amino acids. Germline V gene lookup returns CDR1 LGHNA and CDR2 YNFKEQ. Trimming removed 3 bases from V and 8 bases from J, with 13 bases in between. The CDR3 nucleotides are TGTGCCAGCAGCCAGGCCAGGGGAGGCGAAAAACTGTTTTTT. Its translation: CASSQARGGEKLFF.

The chain carries TRBV4-3 and TRBJ1-2; D is ambiguous. The CDR3 consists of 14 residues. From germline, CDR1 is LGHNA and CDR2 YSLEER. The V end was cut by 0 bases, the J end by 2 bases, with 7 bases between. CDR3 bases: TGCGCCAGCAGCCAAGACGGCGGCAACTATGGCTACACCTTC. Translating gives CASSQDGGNYGYTF.

This rearrangement joins TRBV7-9 to TRBJ1-1; D not certain. Between the trimmed V and J ends, which lost 5 bases and 3 bases, there was a span of 16 bases. Germline V lookup: CDR1 SEHNR, CDR2 FQNEAQ (reference sequence). The CDR3 is 15 amino acids. DNA for the CDR3: TGTGCCAGCAGCCCTATACACACGGGATACACTGAAGCTTTCTTT. Protein: CASSPIHTGYTEAFF.

This chain links TRBV7-9 with TRBJ2-7; 9 bases are a match to TRBD1. The V gene end was trimmed by 4 bases and the J gene end by 6 bases; junction bases not matched to a gene: 10. This CDR3 has 15 amino acids. Germline values: CDR1 SEHNR, CDR2 FQNEAQ (reference sequence). DNA of the CDR3: TGTGCCAGCAGCTGGACAGGGGCCCCCCTGGGCGAGCAGTACTTC. This gives the protein CASSWTGAPLGEQYF.

The V call is TRBV27, the J call TRBJ2-7; possible D gene TRBD2, 7 bases. The germline V gene has CDR1 MNHEY and CDR2 SMNVEV (reference sequence). The CDR3 contains 17 residues. V was pared by 0 bases and J by 2 bases, with 17 bases between. Written as DNA, the CDR3 is TGTGCCAGCAGTTTATCGGGTCGGGGGGCGCGCGCCTACGAGCAGTACTTC. Translating it yields CASSLSGRGARAYEQYF.

In nucleotides, the CDR3 is TGTGCCAGCAGTTTAGGCGGCCTCGGGGCCCAGTACTTC. This codes for CASSLGGLGAQYF. The chain joins TRBV12-3 or TRBV12-4 to TRBJ2-5, with D perhaps TRBD2 (5 bases). Trimming shortened V by 1 base and J by 9 bases, and 12 bases separated the two germline ends. CDR3 length: 13 amino acids.

The V and J genes are TRBV6-5 and TRBJ2-7; maybe TRBD2 (5 bases). Per germline, CDR1 MNHEY and CDR2 SVGAGI. V was shortened by 5 bases and J by 2 bases, with 16 bases between the two germline ends. The CDR3 totals 15 residues. This chain's CDR3 is CASSGSLVTTYEQYF. CDR3 nucleotide sequence: TGTGCCAGCAGTGGGAGCCTGGTAACTACCTACGAGCAGTACTTC.

CDR3 nucleotides: TGTGCCAGCAGCGTAGATCGAGAGACCCAGTACTTC. Protein sequence: CASSVDRETQYF. V gene TRBV9 combines with J gene TRBJ2-5; D is ambiguous. V lost 0 bases, J lost 4 bases, and 4 bases lay in between. The CDR3 is made up of 12 amino acids. Per the germline V gene, CDR1 is SGDLS and CDR2 is YYNGEE.